This T cell receptor (beta chain) originates from a study of regulatory T cells in long-lasting Graves disease. Time point reported: persistent/refractory GD, antithyroid drugs over 5 years with positive TRAb. PBMC RNA was the source of the TCR library. Through Arm-PCR of CDR3 regions and iRepertoire HTBI primers, TCR beta libraries were built. MiXCR was run by TCRdb on the multiplex PCR reads, yielding one entry per CDR3 protein. Seen here are around 400,000 distinct CDR3 sequences, roughly a fifth observed once, and the top ten hold approximately 14%. Material: peripheral blood mononuclear cells (PBMCs), obtained when the disease was refractory, from a patient treated with antithyroid drugs. The clonotype was recovered from a female donor with Graves disease.

The CDR3 sequence is CSVKRGGGYEQYF. The CDR3 region has the DNA TGCAGCGTTAAAAGAGGCGGGGGCTACGAGCAGTACTTC. This chain connects TRBV29-1 to TRBJ2-7, with 7 bases aligning to TRBD2. CDR1 SQVTM and CDR2 ANQGSEA come from the germline V gene. There are 13 residues in the CDR3. J was trimmed by 3 bases and V by 5 bases; bases with no gene match: 7.